What follows are 11 T cell receptor beta chains derived from one specimen sequenced in a study of shared clonotypes between healthy human individuals. Some clones are missing from TCRdb's copy, which holds only in-frame ones; the method was immunoSEQ multiplex PCR. The table records about a million clones, 70% to 80% of them present only once. Material: memory CD4+ T cells sorted from blood. Indicated subset: CD45RA-negative fraction. The origin of the receptors is a man between 18 and 29 years old in good health.

This chain connects TRBV19 to TRBJ2-7; perhaps TRBD1 as D (5 bases). With 3 bases removed from V and 0 bases from J, the gap between germline ends came to 12 bases. The CDR3 totals 15 residues. The germline gives CDR1 LNHDA, CDR2 SQIVND (reference sequence). This chain's CDR3 is CASSMEQASSYEQYF. The CDR3 DNA is TGTGCCAGTAGTATGGAACAGGCGAGCTCCTACGAGCAGTACTTC.

The genes are TRBV30 and TRBJ2-5, with 7 bases matching TRBD1. Looked up from germline, CDR1 is GTSNPN and CDR2 is SVGIG (reference sequence). V was pared by 0 bases and J by 5 bases, with 9 bases of the junction left unmatched. The CDR3 consists of 15 residues. CDR3 protein: CAWSVVRGRGETQYF. In nucleotides, the CDR3 is TGTGCCTGGAGTGTCGTTAGGGGGCGTGGGGAGACCCAGTACTTC. Together with reference TRBV30 and TRBJ2-5, the CDR3 gives the full variable domain: SQTIHQWPATLVQPVGSPLSLECTVEGTSNPNLYWYRQAAGRGLQLLFYSVGIGQISSEVPQNLSASRPQDRQFILSSKKLLLSDSGFYLCAWSVVRGRGETQYFGPGTRLLVL.

V is TRBV10-3 and J is TRBJ2-3; D may be TRBD2 (6 bases). This CDR3 has 16 amino acids. The germline CDR1 and CDR2 sequences are ENHRY and SYGVKD. V was shortened by 3 bases and J by 6 bases, with 19 bases between the two germline ends. CDR3 region: CAISDPGTSLLDTQYF. The CDR3 DNA is TGTGCCATCAGTGATCCCGGGACTTCTCTCTTGGATACGCAGTATTTT.

Note on this clone: Distinct nucleotide sequences in the sample also encode this CDR3. The chain employs TRBV28 and TRBJ1-5, with D unresolved. Germline values: CDR1 MDHEN, CDR2 SYDVKM. This CDR3 spans 12 amino acids. Trimming cost V 5 bases and J 0 bases, with 2 bases left between them. CDR3 sequence reads: CASSGSNQPQHF. CDR3 nucleotides: TGTGCCAGCAGTGGTAGCAATCAGCCCCAGCATTTT.

This rearrangement joins TRBV10-2 to TRBJ1-3, with TRBD1 as a possible D gene (6 bases). The CDR3 sequence is 15 residues long. V shed 2 bases and J shed 0 bases, with 8 bases lying between them. Looked up from germline, CDR1 is WSHSY and CDR2 is SAAADI. The CDR3 sequence is CASSEGTHSGNTIYF. The CDR3 coding sequence is TGCGCCAGCAGTGAGGGGACACACTCTGGAAACACCATATATTTT.

The chain joins TRBV25-1 to TRBJ1-2, with D possibly TRBD1 on 6 matching bases. Germline CDR1 MGHDK, CDR2 SYGVNS. The CDR3 runs 15 residues. V lost 3 bases and J 5 bases, leaving 16 bases between the germline ends. CDR3 protein: CASSDTRGVDYGYTF. CDR3 nucleotide sequence: TGTGCCAGCAGTGATACTAGGGGGGTGGATTATGGCTACACCTTC.

Only one count was recorded for this clone. This chain links TRBV6-6 with TRBJ2-1; 8 bases match TRBD2. The CDR3 has 14 residues. With V trimmed by 6 bases and J by 8 bases, 9 bases remained unmatched. Germline CDR1 is MNHNY and CDR2 is SVGAGI (reference sequence). This CDR3 reads CASRETSVTDEQFF. The CDR3 nucleotides read TGTGCCAGCAGGGAGACTAGCGTAACGGATGAGCAGTTCTTC.

This clone was detected a few times. The rearrangement uses TRBV28 and TRBJ1-3; 7 nucleotides agree with TRBD1. The trim removed 4 bases at V and 0 bases at J, leaving 9 bases unmatched. The germline V gene has CDR1 MDHEN and CDR2 SYDVKM. CDR3 size: 17 residues. The CDR3 here is CASSSLGQRNSGNTIYF. The CDR3, as DNA: TGTGCCAGCAGTTCCCTGGGACAGCGGAACTCTGGAAACACCATATATTTT.

Here the CDR3 DNA reads TGTGCCAGCTCGATGGGGAGACAAGAGACCCAGTACTTC. Amino acid sequence: CASSMGRQETQYF. The genes are TRBV2 and TRBJ2-5, with TRBD2 as a possible D gene (5 bases). The CDR3 is 13 amino acids. The germline V gene has CDR1 SNHLY and CDR2 FYNNEI. The V and J ends lost 8 bases and 2 bases respectively, with 12 bases between them. The variable domain in full, with the rest retrieved from reference TRBV2 and TRBJ2-5, is EPEVTQTPSHQVTQMGQEVILRCVPISNHLYFYWYRQILGQKVEFLVSFYNNEISEKSEIFDDQFSVERPDGSNFTLKIRSTKLEDSAMYFCASSMGRQETQYFGPGTRLLVL.

This clone appeared once. This rearrangement joins TRBV14 to TRBJ2-2; a weak D match, TRBD2 (5 bases). Germline lookup yields CDR1 SGHDN and CDR2 FVKESK. The CDR3 sequence is 14 residues long. V was clipped by 6 bases and J by 3 bases, with 11 bases between them. The CDR3 bases are TGTGCCAGCAGGGGAGCGAGGGACACCGGGGAGCTGTTTTTT. Protein sequence: CASRGARDTGELFF.

The gene calls are TRBV6-5 and TRBJ1-1, with D uncertain. This CDR3 is built from 13 residues. The germline V and J ends were trimmed by 0 bases and 7 bases, with 9 bases remaining between them. Germline CDR1 and CDR2: MNHEY and SVGAGI. CDR3 nucleotides: TGTGCCAGCAGTTACTCGAACCACCTTGAAGCTTTCTTT. Translated, it gives CASSYSNHLEAFF.